The 21 T cell receptor beta chains listed next were all sequenced from one sample in a study of blood T cell repertoires in COVID-19. The protocol was immunoSEQ multiplex PCR, while the TCRdb copy is restricted to in-frame clones and leaves out a portion. The sample holds about 210,000 clones, 75% to 90% seen once. The sequenced sample was PBMCs or T cells enriched from blood (not recorded which). The receptors derive from a woman aged 25-40 years who had been exposed to COVID-19.

The chain couples TRBV5-1 to TRBJ1-1; D remains ambiguous. The CDR3 has 13 amino acids. CDR1 is SGHRS, CDR2 YFSETQ, per germline. The V gene lost 1 base and the J gene lost 4 bases, with 8 bases spanning the gap. The CDR3 DNA follows: TGCGCCAGCAGCTTGAGGGAGAGCACTGAAGCTTTCTTT. Its protein is CASSLRESTEAFF.

V usage is TRBV19 and J usage is TRBJ1-4, with D possibly matching TRBD1 (6 bases). The V gene lost 7 bases and the J gene lost 4 bases, with 19 bases spanning the gap. From germline, CDR1 is LNHDA and CDR2 SQIVND (reference sequence). The CDR3 consists of 16 residues. The CDR3, as DNA: TGTGCCAGTACTACCGGGGGGGCCCCGGGTAATGAAAAACTGTTTTTT. Protein product: CASTTGGAPGNEKLFF.

The chain employs TRBV27 and TRBJ1-1; no clear D gene. Germline lookup yields CDR1 MNHEY and CDR2 SMNVEV (reference sequence). The CDR3 length is 14 residues. Trimming shortened V by 6 bases and J by 2 bases, and 13 bases separated the two germline ends. This chain's CDR3 is CASRQIQANTEAFF. CDR3 nucleotide sequence: TGTGCCAGCAGACAAATCCAGGCTAACACTGAAGCTTTCTTT.

The chain is built from TRBV19 and TRBJ1-2, with a tentative D call TRBD1 (6 bases). Germline lookup yields CDR1 LNHDA and CDR2 SQIVND (reference sequence). Trimming removed 7 bases from V and 6 bases from J, with 15 bases in between. CDR3 size: 13 residues. The CDR3: CASTTRQEHGYTF. Here the CDR3 DNA reads TGTGCCAGTACCACCCGACAGGAACATGGCTACACCTTC.

For the CDR3, the DNA is TGTGCCAGCAGCGCACAGATAATGAACACTGAAGCTTTCTTT. It is translated as CASSAQIMNTEAFF. The chain links TRBV7-9 to TRBJ1-1; D unclear. Germline V gene lookup returns CDR1 SEHNR and CDR2 FQNEAQ (reference sequence). V was cut by 5 bases and J by 0 bases, with 10 bases left in between. The CDR3 is 14 amino acids.

This chain connects TRBV9 to TRBJ2-1; D ambiguous. Germline values: CDR1 SGDLS, CDR2 YYNGEE. The CDR3 length is 15 residues. The V end was cut by 2 bases, the J end by 1 base, with 10 bases between. CDR3 in amino acids: CASSVSGQSYNEQFF. In nucleotides, the CDR3 is TGTGCCAGCAGCGTGTCTGGGCAGTCCTACAATGAGCAGTTCTTC.

The chain has TRBV9 and TRBJ1-3; 11 bases align to TRBD1. This CDR3 comprises 16 residues. The ends lost 4 bases at V and 2 bases at J; junction bases unmatched: 5. Per germline, CDR1 SGDLS and CDR2 YYNGEE. CDR3 loop: CASSKWTGGPGNTIYF. The CDR3 nucleotides are TGTGCCAGCAGCAAGTGGACAGGGGGCCCTGGAAACACCATATATTTT.

The rearrangement uses TRBV4-2 and TRBJ1-4, with D unclear. The CDR3 runs to 14 residues. The germline V and J ends were trimmed by 4 bases and 8 bases, with 14 bases remaining between them. Germline lookup yields CDR1 LGHNA and CDR2 YNFKEQ. CDR3 sequence reads: CASSLQRKEEKLFF. CDR3 nucleotide sequence: TGTGCCAGCAGCCTTCAGCGGAAGGAGGAAAAACTGTTTTTT.

The chain is built from TRBV28 and TRBJ1-6; D remains ambiguous. V lost 2 bases and J lost 7, with 12 bases in between. The length of the CDR3 is 15 residues. CDR1 is MDHEN, CDR2 SYDVKM, per germline. The CDR3 loop is CASSLRQSQNSPLHF. The CDR3, as DNA: TGTGCCAGCAGTTTAAGACAATCTCAGAATTCACCCCTCCACTTT.

This clone came up a few times. V gene TRBV19 combines with J gene TRBJ1-1; the D is unclear. Trimming removed 4 bases from V and 1 base from J, with 10 bases in between. This CDR3 has 14 residues. Germline V gene data show CDR1 as LNHDA and CDR2 as SQIVND (reference sequence). CDR3 loop: CASSKITTNTEAFF. Written as DNA, the CDR3 is TGTGCCAGTAGTAAGATCACAACGAACACTGAAGCTTTCTTT.

The rearrangement joins TRBV6-5 to TRBJ2-2, with 9 bases fitting TRBD1. V lost 10 bases to trimming and J lost 5 bases; unmatched junction nucleotides: 5. Germline-derived CDR1 and CDR2 are MNHEY and SVGAGI. CDR3 size: 13 residues. CDR3 in amino acids: CAIGTGWTGELFF. The CDR3 DNA reads as TGTGCCATCGGGACAGGGTGGACCGGGGAGCTGTTTTTT.

The rearrangement links TRBV9 to TRBJ1-1; 8 bases match TRBD1. Germline CDR1 and CDR2: SGDLS and YYNGEE. The CDR3 totals 14 residues. V lost 9 bases to trimming and J lost 3 bases; unmatched junction nucleotides: 10. CDR3 sequence: CATTRQGADTEAFF. Written as DNA, the CDR3 is TGTGCCACCACCCGTCAGGGGGCTGACACTGAAGCTTTCTTT.

The V and J genes are TRBV19 and TRBJ2-6; D is perhaps TRBD1 (5 bases). Germline CDR1 and CDR2: LNHDA and SQIVND (reference sequence). V was clipped by 7 bases and J by 0 bases, with 16 bases between them. The CDR3 has 17 amino acids. As DNA, the CDR3 is TGTGCCAGTACCGCCTCCCAGGGATCCTCTGGGGCCAACGTCCTGACTTTC. It codes for CASTASQGSSGANVLTF.

J is TRBJ2-1 and V is TRBV7-7, with 15 positions matching TRBD2. Germline CDR1 and CDR2: SSHAT and FNYEAQ (reference sequence). This CDR3 has 15 amino acids. The J segment lost 8 bases and the V segment lost 5 bases, leaving 4 bases of the junction unmatched. The CDR3 DNA reads TGTGCCAGCAGCCAGGGACTAGCGGGGGGTGATGAGCAGTTCTTC. Encoded protein: CASSQGLAGGDEQFF.

V usage is TRBV7-9 and J usage is TRBJ2-3; 7 bases align to TRBD2. This CDR3 spans 16 amino acids. Germline CDR1 reads SEHNR; CDR2 reads FQNEAQ (reference sequence). V dropped 3 bases and J dropped 0; count of bases not matched to a gene: 6. Here the CDR3 reads CASSLGGEGSTDTQYF. The CDR3 region has the DNA TGTGCCAGCAGCTTGGGTGGGGAGGGGAGCACAGATACGCAGTATTTT.

V is TRBV9 and J is TRBJ1-1; D gene unclear. In germline, CDR1 is SGDLS, CDR2 YYNGEE. V was cut by 0 bases and J by 4 bases, with 13 bases left in between. The CDR3 is made up of 15 amino acids. The CDR3 DNA reads TGTGCCAGCAGCGTAGTTGATAGGACTCGCACTGAAGCTTTCTTT. Translated: CASSVVDRTRTEAFF.

J is TRBJ2-4 and V is TRBV2; 7 bases match TRBD1. Germline CDR1 and CDR2: SNHLY and FYNNEI. The CDR3 contains 15 residues. After removal of 3 bases from V and 8 bases from J, the junction contained 10 bases not matched to a gene. CDR3: CASSEQGPTGDIQYF. The CDR3 nucleotides are TGTGCCAGCAGTGAGCAGGGACCTACAGGGGACATTCAGTACTTC.

This clone showed up just a few times. The J gene is TRBJ2-1, the V gene TRBV27; no definite D call. V was trimmed by 4 bases and J by 0 bases, leaving 4 bases between them. Germline CDR1 and CDR2: MNHEY and SMNVEV (reference sequence). The CDR3 runs 13 residues. CDR3 coding DNA: TGTGCCAGCAGTTCCAGCTCCTACAATGAGCAGTTCTTC. This sequence encodes CASSSSSYNEQFF.

The chain joins TRBV5-8 to TRBJ1-1; TRBD1 matches 7 bases. This CDR3 spans 13 amino acids. The V and J ends lost 3 bases and 4 bases, in that order; junction bases with no gene match: 3. Germline V lookup: CDR1 SGHTS, CDR2 YDEGEE. The CDR3 loop reads CASSSTGITEAFF. In DNA form, the CDR3 reads TGTGCCAGCAGCTCGACAGGGATCACTGAAGCTTTCTTT.

The V call is TRBV7-9, the J call TRBJ2-1; D perhaps matches TRBD2 (6 bases). This CDR3 is 14 amino acids long. V gave up 3 bases and J gave up 7 bases, with 13 bases separating them. From germline, CDR1 is SEHNR and CDR2 FQNEAQ (reference sequence). CDR3: CASSFIGGTNEQFF. CDR3 nucleotide sequence: TGTGCCAGCAGCTTTATCGGGGGTACGAATGAGCAGTTCTTC.

This chain links TRBV21-1 with TRBJ1-1; TRBD1 was called by the table and not checked on the DNA. TRBV21-1 is reported as a pseudogene. This CDR3 comprises 15 residues. The CDR3: CASSTQGAVNTEAFF. CDR3 DNA: TGTGCCAGCAGCACCCAAGGGGCGGTGAACACTGAAGCTTTCTTT.